Here is one T cell receptor (beta chain) with its context. Original methodology: It was from reference gene primer amplification that nucleated cell counts were estimated. TCRdb's table, derived via immunoSEQ multiplex PCR, lists solely in-frame clones and lacks some. The DNA gave D and trimming, while V, J and clone size come from that table. Of approximately 150,000 clones listed, more than 80% were seen once; the top ten hold 2%. This CDR3 contains 14 residues. The V end was cut by 0 bases, the J end by 5 bases, with 8 bases between. The V gene's germline CDR1 is MNHNY and CDR2 SVGAGI (reference sequence). The record originates from a study of blood T cell repertoires in COVID-19. The wider study: The study drew acute and convalescent COVID-19 samples from the United States, Italy and Spain. From T cells, B-cell-depleted T cells, or PBMCs came the material, which was cDNA or gDNA.

The rearrangement uses TRBV6-6 and TRBJ1-5, with no clear D. This sequence was found in a woman in her sixties or seventies with COVID-19, enrolled during active disease. Specimen: peripheral blood. The CDR3 region has the DNA TGTGCCAGCAGTTACTCGAGAAACGATCAGCCCCAGCATTTT. Translated: CASSYSRNDQPQHF.